A single sample gave rise to the 29 T cell receptor beta chains below, sequenced in a study of cytomegalovirus exposure and HLA in healthy donors. Assay used: immunoSEQ multiplex PCR; TCRdb lists only in-frame clones, some missing. The repertoire holds about 110,000 clones, with about nine tenths as singletons. Sample: PBMCs. The receptors come from a woman between 18 and 30 years old in good health and CMV-seronegative.

This chain links TRBV29-1 with TRBJ1-1; 7 nucleotides agree with TRBD1. The CDR3 is made up of 19 amino acids. Germline CDR1 SQVTM, CDR2 ANQGSEA. Germline trimming cut 7 bases from V and 1 base from J; bases unmatched to any gene: 24. The CDR3 region is CSADTPPGTARSRNTEAFF. CDR3 nucleotides: TGCAGCGCCGACACCCCCCCCGGGACAGCCCGATCCAGGAACACTGAAGCTTTCTTT.

The rearrangement uses TRBV30 and TRBJ1-5; D ambiguous. The CDR3 runs to 14 residues. The germline V gene encodes CDR1 GTSNPN and CDR2 SVGIG (reference sequence). Trimming pared 5 bases from V and 4 bases from J, leaving 15 bases between. The CDR3 loop is CAWSEEHPNQPQHF. DNA of the CDR3: TGTGCCTGGTCGGAGGAACACCCTAATCAGCCCCAGCATTTT.

This clone has only one observation. The rearrangement links TRBV7-6 to TRBJ2-7; D is undetermined. There are 18 residues in the CDR3. The V and J ends lost 5 bases and 0 bases respectively, with 23 bases between them. CDR1 is SGHVS, CDR2 FNYEAQ, per germline. The CDR3 spells CASSPADGYIPHSYEQYF. Here the CDR3 DNA reads TGTGCCAGCAGCCCGGCGGATGGTTATATCCCCCACTCCTACGAGCAGTACTTC.

The V gene is TRBV15, the J gene TRBJ2-7, with D possibly TRBD1 on 5 matching bases. Germline V gene lookup returns CDR1 LNHNV and CDR2 YYDKDF (reference sequence). Trimming removed 0 bases from V and 4 bases from J, with 10 bases in between. This CDR3 comprises 14 residues. CDR3: CATSRDRARYEQYF. CDR3 nucleotide sequence: TGTGCCACCAGCAGAGACAGGGCCAGGTACGAGCAGTACTTC. The full variable domain, with the rest looked up from reference TRBV15 and TRBJ2-7, is DAMVIQNPRYQVTQFGKPVTLSCSQTLNHNVMYWYQQKSSQAPKLLFHYYDKDFNNEADTPDNFQSRRPNTSFCFLDIRSPGLGDTAMYLCATSRDRARYEQYFGPGTRLTVT.

The J gene is TRBJ2-3, the V gene TRBV5-6; 9 nucleotides match TRBD1. The CDR3 totals 15 residues. With V trimmed by 4 bases and J by 4 bases, 7 bases remained unmatched. Per germline, CDR1 SGHDT and CDR2 YYEEEE. The CDR3 spells CASSPGTGFADTQYF. The CDR3 DNA reads as TGTGCCAGCAGCCCCGGGACAGGGTTTGCAGATACGCAGTATTTT.

This chain joins TRBV5-1 and TRBJ2-3; 8 nucleotides line up with TRBD2. The CDR3 runs to 14 residues. Germline values: CDR1 SGHRS, CDR2 YFSETQ. V was pared by 7 bases and J by 0 bases, with 4 bases of the junction left unmatched. The CDR3 sequence is CASQRGTSTDTQYF. The DNA of the CDR3 is TGCGCCAGCCAGCGGGGGACTAGCACAGATACGCAGTATTTT.

The J gene is TRBJ1-2, the V gene TRBV27, with 10 bases that match TRBD1. V dropped 8 bases and J dropped 9; count of bases not matched to a gene: 15. Germline V gene sequence: CDR1 MNHEY, CDR2 SMNVEV (reference sequence). The CDR3 covers 15 residues. The CDR3 loop is CASWGVRDRGMSYTF. CDR3 sequence (DNA): TGTGCCAGCTGGGGCGTCCGGGACAGGGGTATGAGCTACACCTTC.

The chain has TRBV28 and TRBJ2-6, with 8 nucleotides matching TRBD1. After removal of 6 bases from V and 1 base from J, the junction contained 11 bases not matched to a gene. Germline-derived CDR1 and CDR2 are MDHEN and SYDVKM. The CDR3 spans 18 residues. CDR3 protein: CASSLRTGKRSGANVLTF. The CDR3 bases are TGTGCCAGCAGCTTACGGACAGGGAAAAGGTCTGGGGCCAACGTCCTGACTTTC.

The V call is TRBV4-1, the J call TRBJ2-1, with TRBD2 identical over 12 bases. Germline CDR1 reads MGHRA; CDR2 reads YSYEKL. CDR3 length: 15 residues. V trimming: 1 base; J trimming: 8 bases; junction bases outside the gene matches: 3. DNA for the CDR3: TGCGCCAGCAGCCAAGTCGGGACTAGCGGGCATGAGCAGTTCTTC. Encoded protein: CASSQVGTSGHEQFF.

This chain uses TRBV19 with TRBJ1-1; a possible D gene is TRBD1 (5 bases). This CDR3 is 16 amino acids long. V lost 3 bases to trimming and J lost 4 bases, with 18 bases between them. CDR1 LNHDA and CDR2 SQIVND come from the germline V gene (reference sequence). This CDR3 reads CASSIIGRAGTTEAFF. CDR3 nucleotides: TGTGCCAGTAGTATTATCGGGAGGGCAGGGACCACTGAAGCTTTCTTT.

This chain uses TRBV13 with TRBJ2-1; D is possibly TRBD2 (5 bases). Germline CDR1 reads PRHDT; CDR2 reads FYEKMQ (reference sequence). V lost 3 bases, J lost 6 bases, and 18 bases lay in between. This CDR3 comprises 16 residues. CDR3 amino acids: CASSLSAEGVGNEQFF. The CDR3 DNA reads TGTGCCAGCAGCTTGTCCGCCGAGGGTGTAGGCAATGAGCAGTTCTTC.

This clone has only one observation. This chain links TRBV4-1 with TRBJ2-6; D may be TRBD2 (6 bases). CDR3 length: 17 residues. The germline V and J ends were trimmed by 4 bases and 4 bases, with 17 bases remaining between them. Germline V gene lookup returns CDR1 MGHRA and CDR2 YSYEKL. The CDR3 reads CASSPPGVTSGANVLTF. DNA for the CDR3: TGCGCCAGCAGCCCGCCGGGGGTCACGTCCGGGGCCAACGTCCTGACTTTC.

This chain links TRBV27 with TRBJ2-5, with 8 bases lining up with TRBD2. Trimming cost V 5 bases and J 5 bases; bases outside gene matches: 10. The CDR3 length is 15 residues. Germline lookup yields CDR1 MNHEY and CDR2 SMNVEV (reference sequence). The CDR3 sequence: CASSPGGGLLETQYF. The CDR3 DNA reads as TGTGCCAGCAGTCCGGGCGGGGGGTTGTTGGAGACCCAGTACTTC.

This chain joins TRBV2 and TRBJ1-1, with a possible D match to TRBD1 (6 bases). Germline lookup yields CDR1 SNHLY and CDR2 FYNNEI. The V end was cut by 11 bases, the J end by 0 bases, with 13 bases between. The CDR3 extends over 13 amino acids. The CDR3 protein is CAGAGQLNTEAFF. CDR3 coding DNA: TGTGCCGGAGCTGGACAGCTGAACACTGAAGCTTTCTTT.

This clone was seen just once. V gene TRBV29-1 combines with J gene TRBJ2-6; the D gene is possibly TRBD2 (5 bases). This CDR3 spans 14 amino acids. Germline lookup yields CDR1 SQVTM and CDR2 ANQGSEA. V lost 4 bases, J lost 0 bases, and 7 bases lay in between. CDR3 nucleotides: TGCAGCGTTGCGGGGAGCTCTGGGGCCAACGTCCTGACTTTC. Protein: CSVAGSSGANVLTF.

The chain carries TRBV27 and TRBJ2-3; 12 bases agree with TRBD1. The CDR3 is 15 amino acids. V shed 2 bases, J shed 4 bases, and the junction held 1 base outside the gene matches. Germline V lookup: CDR1 MNHEY, CDR2 SMNVEV (reference sequence). The CDR3 protein is CASSLGTGGADTQYF. DNA of the CDR3: TGTGCCAGCAGTTTAGGGACAGGGGGCGCAGATACGCAGTATTTT.

CDR3 region: CASSQVGGTQAFF. The CDR3 DNA is TGTGCCAGCAGCCAGGTGGGGGGAACACAAGCTTTCTTT. This chain joins TRBV11-2 and TRBJ1-1; maybe TRBD1 (5 bases). Germline-derived CDR1 and CDR2 are SGHAT and FQNNGV. V lost 5 bases, J lost 9 bases, and 16 bases lay in between. The CDR3 loop spans 13 amino acids.

This rearrangement joins TRBV6-6 to TRBJ2-3, with D unresolved. Per germline, CDR1 MNHNY and CDR2 SVGAGI (reference sequence). CDR3 length: 10 amino acids. Trimming took off 6 bases at V and 6 bases at J, with 4 bases between the two ends. In DNA form, the CDR3 reads TGTGCCAGCAGGGCTGATACGCAGTATTTT. This gives the protein CASRADTQYF.

The chain recombines TRBV6-1 with TRBJ2-7, with a weak D call TRBD1 (6 bases). CDR1 and CDR2 (germline): MNHNS, SASEGT. The CDR3 runs to 15 residues. The V end was cut by 9 bases, the J end by 3 bases, with 21 bases between. CDR3 nucleotide sequence: TGTGCCAGTTACGATGGGGGTTCAGGGGTCTACGAGCAGTACTTC. It specifies CASYDGGSGVYEQYF.

The chain links TRBV10-3 to TRBJ1-2; the match to TRBD1 covers 8 bases. This CDR3 contains 16 residues. V dropped 6 bases and J dropped 5; count of bases not matched to a gene: 14. CDR1 is ENHRY and CDR2 is SYGVKD in the germline V gene. CDR3 bases: TGTGCCATCAGCGAATACGGACAGGGAGCTCAGTATGGCTACACCTTC. It codes for CAISEYGQGAQYGYTF.

This clone is labeled medium-sized. V and J are TRBV4-3 and TRBJ2-1; 7 bases align to TRBD2. Per the germline V gene, CDR1 is LGHNA and CDR2 is YSLEER. The CDR3 has 18 residues. J was trimmed by 1 base and V by 0 bases; bases with no gene match: 9. CDR3 loop: CASSQDLSGSGSYNEQFF. The CDR3, as DNA: TGCGCCAGCAGCCAAGATCTGAGTGGTAGCGGGTCCTACAATGAGCAGTTCTTC.

The rearrangement uses TRBV5-1 and TRBJ2-2, with D possibly TRBD2 on 5 matching bases. Trimming pared 6 bases from V and 0 bases from J, leaving 9 bases between. This CDR3 is built from 14 residues. Per the germline V gene, CDR1 is SGHRS and CDR2 is YFSETQ. The CDR3 sequence is CASTAGTNTGELFF. The CDR3 DNA follows: TGCGCCAGCACGGCCGGGACGAACACCGGGGAGCTGTTTTTT.

The chain recombines TRBV7-2 with TRBJ1-6; unclear D gene. The CDR3 consists of 16 residues. Looked up from germline, CDR1 is SGHTA and CDR2 is FQGNSA. V was trimmed by 1 base and J by 6 bases, leaving 13 bases between them. Here the CDR3 reads CASSLVGRNLNSPLHF. CDR3 DNA: TGTGCCAGCAGCTTAGTCGGCAGGAACCTTAATTCACCCCTCCACTTT.

The chain is built from TRBV28 and TRBJ2-2; 7 bases are a match to TRBD1. V lost 2 bases and J lost 3; bases outside the gene matches: 6. CDR1 is MDHEN and CDR2 is SYDVKM in the germline V gene. The CDR3 totals 16 residues. The CDR3 loop is CASSLTTGLDTGELFF. For the CDR3, the DNA is TGTGCCAGCAGTTTAACGACAGGGTTAGACACCGGGGAGCTGTTTTTT.

This clone was recorded once. The chain carries TRBV18 and TRBJ1-2; weak D call: TRBD1 (5 bases). The V end was cut by 6 bases, the J end by 0 bases, with 11 bases between. In germline, CDR1 is KGHSH, CDR2 LQKENI. The CDR3 covers 14 residues. The CDR3 nucleotides are TGTGCCAGCTCGAAGGACATGGCTAACTATGGCTACACCTTC. Encoded protein: CASSKDMANYGYTF.

V gene TRBV4-2 combines with J gene TRBJ2-6, with D possibly being TRBD2 (6 bases). CDR3 size: 15 residues. V shed 3 bases and J shed 1 base, with 7 bases lying between them. The germline gives CDR1 LGHNA, CDR2 YNFKEQ. In nucleotides, the CDR3 is TGTGCCAGCAGCCAGGAGGGTTCTGGGGCCAACGTCCTGACTTTC. Its translation: CASSQEGSGANVLTF.

This rearrangement joins TRBV7-9 to TRBJ1-1, with D hard to call. The length of the CDR3 is 12 residues. Trimming shortened V by 5 bases and J by 5 bases, and 9 bases separated the two germline ends. Germline CDR1 is SEHNR and CDR2 is FQNEAQ (reference sequence). CDR3 sequence reads: CASSPGRTEAFF. CDR3 DNA: TGTGCCAGCAGCCCGGGGAGGACTGAAGCTTTCTTT.

The chain employs TRBV25-1 and TRBJ2-6; 7 nucleotides align to TRBD1. CDR3 length: 17 residues. CDR1 is MGHDK, CDR2 SYGVNS, per germline. V shed 5 bases and J 0 bases; nucleotides not matched to a gene: 7. The CDR3: CASSSPGQSSGANVLTF. As DNA, the CDR3 is TGTGCCAGCAGTTCTCCGGGACAGAGCTCTGGGGCCAACGTCCTGACTTTC.

This clone was counted between two and nine times. This chain connects TRBV6-6 to TRBJ2-7, with D maybe TRBD2 (6 bases). CDR3 length: 13 amino acids. Trimming pared 4 bases from V and 6 bases from J, leaving 13 bases between. Germline assignment: CDR1 MNHNY and CDR2 SVGAGI (reference sequence). The CDR3, as DNA: TGTGCCAGCAGTTTGAGGGACTTACGCGAGCAGTACTTC. It encodes CASSLRDLREQYF.